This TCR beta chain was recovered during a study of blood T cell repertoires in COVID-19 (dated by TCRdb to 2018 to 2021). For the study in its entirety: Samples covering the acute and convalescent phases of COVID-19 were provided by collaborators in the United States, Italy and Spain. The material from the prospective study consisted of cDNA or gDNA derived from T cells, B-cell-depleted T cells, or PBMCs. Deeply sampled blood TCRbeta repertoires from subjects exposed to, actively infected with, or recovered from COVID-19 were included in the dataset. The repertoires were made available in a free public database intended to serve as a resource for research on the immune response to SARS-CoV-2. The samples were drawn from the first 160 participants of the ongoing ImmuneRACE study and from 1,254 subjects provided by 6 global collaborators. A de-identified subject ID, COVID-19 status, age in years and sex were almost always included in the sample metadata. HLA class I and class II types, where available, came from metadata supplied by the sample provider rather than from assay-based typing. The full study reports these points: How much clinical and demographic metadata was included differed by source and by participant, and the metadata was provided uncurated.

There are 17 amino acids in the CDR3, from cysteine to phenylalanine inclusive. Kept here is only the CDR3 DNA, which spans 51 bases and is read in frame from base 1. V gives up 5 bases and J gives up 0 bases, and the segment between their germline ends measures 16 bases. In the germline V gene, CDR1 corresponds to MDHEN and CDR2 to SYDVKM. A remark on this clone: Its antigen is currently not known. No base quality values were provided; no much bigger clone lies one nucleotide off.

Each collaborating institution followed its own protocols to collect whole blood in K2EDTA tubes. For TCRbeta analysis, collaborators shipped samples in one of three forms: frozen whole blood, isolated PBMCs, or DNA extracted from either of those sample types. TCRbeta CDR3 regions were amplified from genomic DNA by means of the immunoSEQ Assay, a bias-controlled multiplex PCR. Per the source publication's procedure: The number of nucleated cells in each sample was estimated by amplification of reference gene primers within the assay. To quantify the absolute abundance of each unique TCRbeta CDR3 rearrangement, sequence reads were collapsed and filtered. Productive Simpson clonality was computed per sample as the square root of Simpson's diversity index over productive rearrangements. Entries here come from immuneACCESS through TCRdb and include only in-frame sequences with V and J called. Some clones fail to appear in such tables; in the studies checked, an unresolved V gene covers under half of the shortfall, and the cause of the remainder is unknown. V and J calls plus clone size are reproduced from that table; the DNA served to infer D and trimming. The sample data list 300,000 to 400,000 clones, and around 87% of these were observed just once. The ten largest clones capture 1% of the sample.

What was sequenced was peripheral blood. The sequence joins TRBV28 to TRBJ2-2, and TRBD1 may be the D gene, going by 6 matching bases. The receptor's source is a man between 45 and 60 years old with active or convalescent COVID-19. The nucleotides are TGTGCCAGCAGTCTTTATAGGGGACACGCGAACACCGGGGAGCTGTTTTTT. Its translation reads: CASSLYRGHANTGELFF.